A selection of T cell receptor beta chains follows, all from one sample in a study of cytomegalovirus exposure and HLA in healthy donors. Only in-frame clones appear in the TCRdb table, and some are missing; sequencing was by immunoSEQ multiplex PCR. The sample carries 120,000 or so clones, 80% recorded once. Sequencing input: PBMCs. These receptors originate from a man in his thirties or forties in good health and CMV-seronegative. Each CDR3 is given without its conserved first and last residue. Expanded clones are given a class, and other clones once, few, many or no size at all.

clone_size,v_call,j_call,cdr3_aa
NA,TRBV29-1,TRBJ2-3,SVEDGFYLAGGGELDTDTQY
NA,TRBV6-6,TRBJ2-5,ASSPGSPETQY
few,TRBV7-2,TRBJ2-2,ASSFSGRAAGELF
NA,TRBV28,TRBJ2-7,ASSWGLSNEQY
NA,TRBV4-2,TRBJ2-1,ASSQTGTYNEQF
NA,TRBV30,TRBJ1-1,AWSYGGNTEAF
NA,TRBV5-1,TRBJ2-7,ASSLAERGEQY
few,TRBV6-5,TRBJ2-5,ASSYSGSWETQY
NA,TRBV6-6,TRBJ2-7,ASRTGTSGSSEQY
NA,TRBV4-1,TRBJ2-3,ASSLSQARVAADTQY
NA,TRBV5-4,TRBJ2-1,ASSPGLAGDSDEQF
NA,TRBV5-8,TRBJ2-5,ASSFMERETQY
NA,TRBV28,TRBJ1-1,ASSLWAGGNTEAF
NA,TRBV14,TRBJ2-3,ASSTSTDTQY
NA,TRBV13,TRBJ2-1,ASSPFDSYNEQF
NA,TRBV6-5,TRBJ2-7,ASSYRAGPSYEQY
NA,TRBV7-9,TRBJ1-2,ASSLTVNYGYT
NA,TRBV7-9,TRBJ2-4,ASSYGTDIQY
NA,TRBV6-1,TRBJ2-7,ASSELAGGVGEQY
NA,TRBV7-9,TRBJ2-5,ASSFFSGSSETQY
once,TRBV7-7,TRBJ2-5,ASSLSGALGSETQY
NA,TRBV2,TRBJ2-5,ASSGSGLASETQY
NA,TRBV6-6,TRBJ1-1,ASSRTGMNTEAF
NA,TRBV6-4,TRBJ2-1,ASSDTASGRTYNEQF
NA,TRBV4-3,NA,ASSQETGGYYEQY
NA,TRBV4-2,TRBJ2-3,ASSQDSPAGSGYTQY
NA,TRBV4-3,TRBJ2-5,ASSRGTRQGTQY
NA,TRBV19,TRBJ1-4,ASSIPDRAATNEKLF
NA,TRBV10-3,TRBJ1-5,AIKKDSSSNQPQH
NA,TRBV11-2,TRBJ1-1,ASSFQSNTEAF
NA,TRBV7-9,TRBJ1-3,ASSLNRNSGNTIY
NA,TRBV4-1,TRBJ1-1,ASSQAPLSPPLAGTEAF
NA,TRBV28,TRBJ2-1,ASSPGGYNEQF
NA,TRBV4-3,TRBJ2-1,ASSQDPLDNEQF
NA,TRBV5-6,TRBJ2-1,ASTRLEVSGIVEQF
NA,TRBV28,TRBJ1-6,ASSSGGGTGSSPLH
NA,TRBV28,TRBJ2-5,ASSAPLRSGSWETQY
NA,TRBV6-5,TRBJ1-1,ASSNQQMAF
NA,TRBV7-9,TRBJ2-6,ASSPPVVSGANVLT
NA,TRBV29-1,TRBJ2-2,TGTSGKNTGELF
NA,TRBV7-8,TRBJ2-7,ASSFVDRGLREQY
NA,TRBV28,TRBJ1-4,ASSFGGRQGIEKLF
NA,TRBV27,TRBJ1-2,ASRLGVQAGYT
NA,TRBV7-8,TRBJ2-1,ASSLNRGHEQF
NA,TRBV9,TRBJ2-1,ASSPRTSGRTEDEQF
NA,TRBV6-1,TRBJ2-3,ASSDPPGQGSVTQY
NA,TRBV4-3,TRBJ2-1,ASSQLLGTTYNEQF
NA,TRBV9,TRBJ2-6,ASSEPSGANVLT
NA,TRBV5-5,TRBJ2-7,ASSSWTGATYEQY
few,TRBV5-1,TRBJ2-7,ASSSFGTGEYEQY
few,TRBV5-4,TRBJ2-7,ATHLDSYEQY
NA,TRBV21-1,TRBJ1-5,ASSKEPYGCNQPQH
NA,TRBV5-6,TRBJ2-1,ASSKGTSGSYNEQF
NA,TRBV4-1,TRBJ1-2,ASSQGQGRRGYT
few,TRBV6-5,TRBJ2-7,ASSLSGGYEQY